This T cell receptor beta chain was found in a study of cytomegalovirus exposure and HLA in healthy donors. Whole-study results and caveats: Cytomegalovirus association was assigned to approximately 180 TCR beta chains.

In the case of this clone: Antigen unknown.

The PCR ran on 60 Vbeta and 13 Jbeta primers. Generated by immunoSEQ multiplex PCR, the TCRdb table keeps only in-frame clones and is missing some. Of about 170,000 clones listed, around four fifths are singletons. This TCR derives from a female donor in good health and CMV-seronegative. Sequenced: PBMCs.

The CDR3 spells CASRTGTNYPYEQYF. The CDR3 coding sequence is TGCGCCAGCAGGACGGGGACAAACTACCCCTACGAGCAGTACTTC. The chain is built from TRBV5-1 and TRBJ2-7; D possibly corresponds to TRBD1 (6 bases). Germline values: CDR1 SGHRS, CDR2 YFSETQ. The CDR3 contains 15 residues. Trimming took off 5 bases at V and 2 bases at J, with 17 bases between the two ends.